These T cell receptor beta chains were read from a single sample in a study of response to subunit inactivated influenza vaccine. TCRdb reprocessed the RT-PCR reads with MiXCR, giving one entry per CDR3 protein. The table shows some 150,000 distinct CDR3 sequences, with roughly 12% occurring only once. The same specimen was also included in a second study, on T cells expressing NK-cell markers.

The input for sequencing was CD8+ T cells sorted from PBMCs, taken roughly 12 days after vaccination. These receptors all come from a man aged 50 to 59 who received an inactivated influenza vaccine. Both conserved end residues are trimmed from each CDR3. The order of the fields is V gene, CDR3 length, J gene, CDR3 protein.

v_call: TRBV5-6; cdr3_length: 13; j_call: TRBJ2-2; cdr3_aa: ASSLIQGYTGELF
v_call: TRBV28; cdr3_length: 14; j_call: TRBJ1-5; cdr3_aa: ASRGQEKNSNQPQH
v_call: TRBV20-1; cdr3_length: 12; j_call: TRBJ2-1; cdr3_aa: SARGSGNYNEQF
v_call: TRBV28; cdr3_length: 16; j_call: TRBJ2-3; cdr3_aa: ASSFPSRSEFNTDTQY
v_call: TRBV7-9; cdr3_length: 11; j_call: TRBJ2-7; cdr3_aa: ASSLGGKGEQY
v_call: TRBV12-3/TRBV12-4; cdr3_length: 13; j_call: TRBJ2-4; cdr3_aa: ASSYRDLAKNIQY
v_call: TRBV7-9; cdr3_length: 12; j_call: TRBJ2-7; cdr3_aa: ASSSGTNSYEQY
v_call: TRBV9; cdr3_length: 12; j_call: TRBJ2-5; cdr3_aa: ASSVGYRAETQY
v_call: TRBV9; cdr3_length: 14; j_call: TRBJ2-7; cdr3_aa: ASSAEGTSGSHEQY
v_call: TRBV24-1; cdr3_length: 13; j_call: TRBJ2-3; cdr3_aa: ATSDFRGEKDTQY
v_call: TRBV6-5; cdr3_length: 11; j_call: TRBJ1-2; cdr3_aa: ASSHKTLYGYT
v_call: TRBV27; cdr3_length: 14; j_call: TRBJ2-1; cdr3_aa: ASSSLAGAFYNEQF
v_call: TRBV28; cdr3_length: 13; j_call: TRBJ2-2; cdr3_aa: ASSWDRGYTGELF
v_call: TRBV19; cdr3_length: 13; j_call: TRBJ2-4; cdr3_aa: ASEDRAGAKNIQY
v_call: TRBV4-1; cdr3_length: 13; j_call: TRBJ1-1; cdr3_aa: ASSPNLGEVFSAF
v_call: TRBV29-1; cdr3_length: 15; j_call: TRBJ2-5; cdr3_aa: SVEDPTGARGQETQY
v_call: TRBV2; cdr3_length: 9; j_call: TRBJ2-4; cdr3_aa: ASSELGIQY
v_call: TRBV30; cdr3_length: 11; j_call: TRBJ2-5; cdr3_aa: AWNLAGIETQY
v_call: TRBV15; cdr3_length: 13; j_call: TRBJ2-7; cdr3_aa: ATSRARAISYEQY
v_call: TRBV9; cdr3_length: 13; j_call: TRBJ1-2; cdr3_aa: ASSVVTDSNYGYT
v_call: TRBV5-5; cdr3_length: 10; j_call: TRBJ1-2; cdr3_aa: ASSKDLYGYT
v_call: TRBV2; cdr3_length: 12; j_call: TRBJ1-2; cdr3_aa: ASSDSPENYGYT
v_call: TRBV9; cdr3_length: 9; j_call: TRBJ2-1; cdr3_aa: ASSVDTEQF
v_call: TRBV18; cdr3_length: 12; j_call: TRBJ2-3; cdr3_aa: ASSRTSGTDTQY
v_call: TRBV12-3/TRBV12-4; cdr3_length: 15; j_call: TRBJ2-1; cdr3_aa: ASSSGLAGGLYNEQF
v_call: TRBV6-5; cdr3_length: 12; j_call: TRBJ1-1; cdr3_aa: ASSTSTGWTEAF
v_call: TRBV12-3/TRBV12-4; cdr3_length: 13; j_call: TRBJ2-7; cdr3_aa: ASTSGDRGSYEQY
v_call: TRBV7-9; cdr3_length: 12; j_call: TRBJ1-2; cdr3_aa: ASSLGQGIHGYT
v_call: TRBV6-2/TRBV6-3; cdr3_length: 13; j_call: TRBJ1-5; cdr3_aa: ASSYSGTGVQPQH
v_call: TRBV20-1; cdr3_length: 16; j_call: TRBJ1-2; cdr3_aa: SASVGSQWGSQGYGYT
v_call: TRBV7-9; cdr3_length: 13; j_call: TRBJ1-1; cdr3_aa: ASSVKDSFYTEAF
v_call: TRBV6-5; cdr3_length: 11; j_call: TRBJ1-5; cdr3_aa: ASSYFVNQPQH
v_call: TRBV4-3; cdr3_length: 13; j_call: TRBJ2-5; cdr3_aa: ASSQDFRGWETQY
v_call: TRBV12-3/TRBV12-4; cdr3_length: 9; j_call: TRBJ1-2; cdr3_aa: ASSSGSLYT
v_call: TRBV7-8; cdr3_length: 12; j_call: TRBJ2-5; cdr3_aa: ASSLSGTEETQY
v_call: TRBV6-2/TRBV6-3; cdr3_length: 10; j_call: TRBJ2-7; cdr3_aa: ASSYAEFEQY
v_call: TRBV29-1; cdr3_length: 15; j_call: TRBJ2-7; cdr3_aa: SVEGGPGQGASYEQY
v_call: TRBV28; cdr3_length: 12; j_call: TRBJ2-7; cdr3_aa: ASSLAGDSYEQY
v_call: TRBV7-8; cdr3_length: 13; j_call: TRBJ2-7; cdr3_aa: ASSLLLQSSYEQY
v_call: TRBV29-1; cdr3_length: 11; j_call: TRBJ1-2; cdr3_aa: SVEWGARYGYT
v_call: TRBV28; cdr3_length: 10; j_call: TRBJ2-7; cdr3_aa: ASSITAYEQY
v_call: TRBV15; cdr3_length: 13; j_call: TRBJ2-5; cdr3_aa: ATSREAGQQETQY
v_call: TRBV7-2; cdr3_length: 15; j_call: TRBJ2-2; cdr3_aa: ASSLALLLAGSGELF
v_call: TRBV4-3; cdr3_length: 15; j_call: TRBJ2-1; cdr3_aa: ASSQSLGQGPYNEQF
v_call: TRBV9; cdr3_length: 13; j_call: TRBJ2-7; cdr3_aa: ASSVEQGASYEQY
v_call: TRBV5-1; cdr3_length: 13; j_call: TRBJ2-5; cdr3_aa: ASSLSGATQETQY
v_call: TRBV3-1; cdr3_length: 10; j_call: TRBJ1-6; cdr3_aa: ASSQDASPLH
v_call: TRBV7-2; cdr3_length: 12; j_call: TRBJ2-7; cdr3_aa: ASSPLAGTYEQY
v_call: TRBV7-6; cdr3_length: 13; j_call: TRBJ2-7; cdr3_aa: ASSVRLAGGDEQY
v_call: TRBV12-3/TRBV12-4; cdr3_length: 13; j_call: TRBJ2-2; cdr3_aa: ASSTWEGDTGELF
v_call: TRBV2; cdr3_length: 12; j_call: TRBJ1-5; cdr3_aa: ASSEAGYTQPQH
v_call: TRBV7-2; cdr3_length: 10; j_call: TRBJ2-7; cdr3_aa: ASSVHSYEQY
v_call: TRBV7-3; cdr3_length: 12; j_call: TRBJ1-2; cdr3_aa: ASSSTGTGDGYT
v_call: TRBV20-1; cdr3_length: 12; j_call: TRBJ2-7; cdr3_aa: SASRLAGSYEQY
v_call: TRBV27; cdr3_length: 14; j_call: TRBJ1-1; cdr3_aa: ASSFNIGHVNTEAF
v_call: TRBV6-5; cdr3_length: 14; j_call: TRBJ2-7; cdr3_aa: ASSYSTGLADYEQY
v_call: TRBV7-2; cdr3_length: 14; j_call: TRBJ2-3; cdr3_aa: ASSWGLAGVADTQY
v_call: TRBV5-1; cdr3_length: 11; j_call: TRBJ1-5; cdr3_aa: ASSFTGNQPQH
v_call: TRBV3-1; cdr3_length: 13; j_call: TRBJ2-5; cdr3_aa: ASSQAAPLQETQY